A single sample gave rise to the 13 T cell receptor beta chains below, sequenced in a study of blood T cell repertoires in COVID-19. Generated by immunoSEQ multiplex PCR, the TCRdb table keeps only in-frame clones and is missing some. The sample yields about 330,000 clones, around 87% seen once. Sequencing was done on a sample of PBMCs or T cells enriched from blood (not recorded which). Source of these receptors: a woman in her 30s who had recovered from COVID-19.

The chain carries TRBV5-1 and TRBJ1-2; TRBD1 might be the D (5 bases). The length of the CDR3 is 15 residues. Germline V gene sequence: CDR1 SGHRS, CDR2 YFSETQ. V lost 1 base and J lost 5, with 15 bases in between. CDR3 sequence reads: CASSLSAGPQYGYTF. CDR3 nucleotides: TGCGCCAGCAGCTTGTCTGCAGGGCCTCAATATGGCTACACCTTC. Based on the CDR3 plus reference TRBV5-1 and TRBJ1-2, the full variable domain is KAGVTQTPRYLIKTRGQQVTLSCSPISGHRSVSWYQQTPGQGLQFLFEYFSETQRNKGNFPGRFSGRQFSNSRSEMNVSTLELGDSALYLCASSLSAGPQYGYTFGSGTRLTVV.

V gene TRBV27 combines with J gene TRBJ1-4, with D unclear. Trimming stripped 8 bases from V and 3 bases from J, with 13 bases between. The germline V gene has CDR1 MNHEY and CDR2 SMNVEV (reference sequence). CDR3 length: 14 residues. The DNA of the CDR3 is TGTGCCAGCCGGGGATGGCAGGCTAATGAAAAACTGTTTTTT. Translation: CASRGWQANEKLFF.

This chain joins TRBV2 and TRBJ2-2; possibly TRBD2 for D (5 bases). CDR1 is SNHLY, CDR2 FYNNEI, per germline. This CDR3 is built from 15 residues. Deletions cut 10 bases from V and 1 base from J, with 16 bases between. The chain's CDR3 is CAIRGGAENTGELFF. The CDR3, as DNA: TGTGCCATCCGAGGAGGAGCGGAGAACACCGGGGAGCTGTTTTTT.

This chain links TRBV2 with TRBJ1-3; maybe TRBD1 (6 bases). V was trimmed by 2 bases and J by 0 bases, leaving 11 bases between them. CDR1 SNHLY and CDR2 FYNNEI come from the germline V gene. This CDR3 has 16 amino acids. CDR3 DNA: TGTGCCAGCAGTGAATTAGGGACAAGCTCTGGAAACACCATATATTTT. Translation gives CASSELGTSSGNTIYF.

V is TRBV14 and J is TRBJ2-1; a weak D match, TRBD1 (6 bases). Germline V lookup: CDR1 SGHDN, CDR2 FVKESK. CDR3 length equals 16 residues. The V gene lost 4 bases and the J gene lost 9 bases, with 22 bases spanning the gap. CDR3 sequence reads: CASSLKQGLRASEQFF. The CDR3 DNA follows: TGTGCCAGCAGCCTCAAGCAGGGGCTCCGGGCGAGTGAGCAGTTCTTC.

This CDR3 reads CASRSRGDNEQFF. The DNA of the CDR3 is TGCGCCAGCAGATCACGCGGGGACAATGAGCAGTTCTTC. The chain joins TRBV5-1 to TRBJ2-1, with a tentative D call TRBD2 (6 bases). There are 13 residues in the CDR3. The V end was cut by 5 bases, the J end by 5 bases, with 11 bases between. Germline loops: CDR1 SGHRS, CDR2 YFSETQ.

The genes are TRBV4-1 and TRBJ1-2, with 7 bases matching TRBD1. From germline, CDR1 is MGHRA and CDR2 YSYEKL. The CDR3 has 16 residues. V lost 1 base to trimming and J lost 7 bases; unmatched junction nucleotides: 12. The CDR3 DNA sequence: TGCGCCAGCAGCCAAGCCCCCTCAGGGGGTAGTCGTGGCTACACCTTC. Translated, it gives CASSQAPSGGSRGYTF.

This sequence joins TRBV6-1 and TRBJ1-3, with D possibly TRBD1 on 5 matching bases. The CDR3 length is 12 residues. Germline V gene sequence: CDR1 MNHNS, CDR2 SASEGT. Trimming removed 3 bases from V and 11 bases from J, with 11 bases in between. The CDR3 spells CASSEGHTAIYF. The CDR3 DNA is TGTGCCAGCAGTGAGGGGCACACGGCCATATATTTT.

This clone was counted a single time. The chain couples TRBV29-1 to TRBJ2-7, with D tentatively TRBD1 (5 bases). Trimming shortened V by 4 bases and J by 5 bases, and 12 bases separated the two germline ends. Germline assignment: CDR1 SQVTM and CDR2 ANQGSEA. The CDR3 loop spans 12 amino acids. The CDR3 nucleotides are TGCAGCGTTGTGGTACAGGTTCACGAGCAGTACTTC. This gives the protein CSVVVQVHEQYF.

The table lists this clone with a few counts. The rearrangement joins TRBV4-3 to TRBJ2-1; D gene unclear. In germline, CDR1 is LGHNA, CDR2 YSLEER. The CDR3 loop spans 15 amino acids. The ends were cut back, 1 base at V and 0 bases at J, with 7 bases in the middle. The CDR3 DNA reads TGCGCCAGCAGCCAAGCTCCGAGCTCCTACAATGAGCAGTTCTTC. Its translation: CASSQAPSSYNEQFF.

This clone was seen more than once but under ten times. The V and J genes are TRBV6-2 or TRBV6-3 and TRBJ2-7; tentative D call: TRBD1 (6 bases). V lost 5 bases, J lost 2 bases, and 16 bases lay in between. The CDR3 spans 15 residues. Per germline, CDR1 MNHEY and CDR2 SVGEGT. The CDR3 region has the DNA TGTGCCAGCAGTACTGACAGGCTCCCCACCTACGAGCAGTACTTC. Translated, it gives CASSTDRLPTYEQYF.

This clone was seen a single time. The chain is built from TRBV7-9 and TRBJ1-2; 7 positions agree with TRBD1. Germline trimming cut 5 bases from V and 2 bases from J; bases unmatched to any gene: 8. This CDR3 has 15 residues. Germline CDR1 reads SEHNR; CDR2 reads FQNEAQ (reference sequence). The CDR3 nucleotides are TGTGCCAGCAGCCCTATACAGGGGACGAACTATGGCTACACCTTC. This codes for CASSPIQGTNYGYTF.

The chain combines TRBV25-1 with TRBJ1-2, with 8 bases fitting TRBD1. Germline trimming cut 3 bases from V and 4 bases from J; bases unmatched to any gene: 4. The CDR3 length is 14 residues. CDR1 and CDR2 (germline): MGHDK, SYGVNS. CDR3: CASSDQGAGYGYTF. CDR3 DNA sequence: TGTGCCAGCAGTGATCAGGGGGCAGGCTATGGCTACACCTTC.